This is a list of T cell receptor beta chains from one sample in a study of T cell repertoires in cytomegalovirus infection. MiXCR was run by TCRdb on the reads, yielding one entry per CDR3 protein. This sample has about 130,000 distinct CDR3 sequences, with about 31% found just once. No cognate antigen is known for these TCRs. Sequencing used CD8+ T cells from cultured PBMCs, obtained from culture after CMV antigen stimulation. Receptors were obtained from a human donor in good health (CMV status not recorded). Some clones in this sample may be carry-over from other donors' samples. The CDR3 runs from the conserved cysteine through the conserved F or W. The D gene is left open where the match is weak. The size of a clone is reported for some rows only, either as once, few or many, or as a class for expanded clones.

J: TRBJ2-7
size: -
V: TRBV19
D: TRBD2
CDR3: CASSIAAGEYEQYF
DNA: TGTGCCAGTAGTATCGCCGCGGGGGAGTACGAGCAGTACTTC

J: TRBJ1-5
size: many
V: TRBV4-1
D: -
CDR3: CASSQKKSNQPQHF
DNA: TGCGCCAGCAGCCAGAAGAAATCCAATCAGCCCCAGCATTTT

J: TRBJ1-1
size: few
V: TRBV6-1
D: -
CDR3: CASSEVVNTEAFF
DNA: TGTGCCAGCAGTGAAGTGGTGAACACTGAAGCTTTCTTT

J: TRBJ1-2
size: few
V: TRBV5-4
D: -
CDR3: CASSLNSGYGYTF
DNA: TGTGCCAGCAGCTTGAACAGTGGCTATGGCTACACCTTC

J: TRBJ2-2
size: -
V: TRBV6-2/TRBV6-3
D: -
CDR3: CASSQGPKKSNTGELFF
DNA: TGTGCCAGCAGTCAGGGACCGAAGAAATCGAACACCGGGGAGCTGTTTTTT

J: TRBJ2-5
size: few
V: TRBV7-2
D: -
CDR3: CASSLAGGLQETQYF
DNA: TGTGCCAGCAGCTTAGCGGGGGGTTTACAAGAGACCCAGTACTTC

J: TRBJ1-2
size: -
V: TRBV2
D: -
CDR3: CASSGLRGDFNYGYTF
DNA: TGTGCCAGCAGTGGATTAAGAGGGGACTTTAACTATGGCTACACCTTC

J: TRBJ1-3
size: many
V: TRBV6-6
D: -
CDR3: CASSYRHEEGNTIYF
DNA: TGTGCCAGCAGTTACCGCCACGAGGAAGGAAACACCATATATTTT

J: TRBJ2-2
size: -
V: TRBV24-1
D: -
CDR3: CATSDLPTGELFF
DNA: TGTGCCACCAGTGATTTGCCCACCGGGGAGCTGTTTTTT

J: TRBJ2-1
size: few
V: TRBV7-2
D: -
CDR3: CASNLGVADVILPNEQFF
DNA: TGTGCCAGCAACCTGGGAGTAGCCGACGTTATCCTCCCCAATGAGCAGTTCTTC

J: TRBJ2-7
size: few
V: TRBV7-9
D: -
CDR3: CASSLATGGRSYEQYF
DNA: TGTGCCAGCAGCTTAGCGACTGGTGGGCGCTCCTACGAGCAGTACTTC

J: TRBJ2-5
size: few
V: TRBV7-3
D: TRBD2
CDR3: CASSATGTIQETQYF
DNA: TGTGCCAGCAGCGCAACGGGGACTATTCAAGAGACCCAGTACTTC

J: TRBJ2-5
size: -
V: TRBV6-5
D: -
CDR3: CASSQGYQETQYF
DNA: TGTGCCAGCAGCCAGGGGTACCAAGAGACCCAGTACTTC

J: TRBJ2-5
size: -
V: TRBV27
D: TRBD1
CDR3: CASRQDRFQWETQYF
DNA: TGTGCCAGCAGACAGGACAGGTTCCAATGGGAGACCCAGTACTTC

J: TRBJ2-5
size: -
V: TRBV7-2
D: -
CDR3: CASSFEGPLYQETQYF
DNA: TGTGCCAGCAGCTTTGAGGGACCCTTGTACCAAGAGACCCAGTACTTC

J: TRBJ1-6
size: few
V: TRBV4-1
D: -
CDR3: CASRAILDSYNSPLHF
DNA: TGCGCCAGCAGGGCAATACTCGACTCCTATAATTCACCCCTCCACTTT

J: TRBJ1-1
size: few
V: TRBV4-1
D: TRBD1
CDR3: CASSQVGQTEAFF
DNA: TGCGCCAGCAGCCAAGTGGGACAGACCGAAGCTTTCTTT

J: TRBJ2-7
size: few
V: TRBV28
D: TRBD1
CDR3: CASSFEFGHRGSYEQYF
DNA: TGTGCCAGCAGTTTTGAATTCGGTCACAGGGGAAGCTACGAGCAGTACTTC

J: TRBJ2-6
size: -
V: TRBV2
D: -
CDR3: CASSPTTGANVLTF
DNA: TGTGCCAGCAGTCCAACGACTGGGGCCAACGTCCTGACTTTC

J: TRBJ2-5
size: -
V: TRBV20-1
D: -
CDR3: CSATPSGQPYF
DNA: TGCAGTGCCACCCCAAGCGGGCAGCCGTACTTC

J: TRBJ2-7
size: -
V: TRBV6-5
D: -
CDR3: CASSYGRIQFYEQYF
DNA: TGTGCCAGCAGTTACGGGAGGATCCAGTTCTACGAGCAGTACTTC

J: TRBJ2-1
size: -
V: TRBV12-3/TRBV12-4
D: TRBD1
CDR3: CASTLTGSSYNEQFF
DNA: TGTGCCAGCACCCTGACAGGGAGCTCCTACAATGAGCAGTTCTTC

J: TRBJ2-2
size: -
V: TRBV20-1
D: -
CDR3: CSAAEGGGGELFF
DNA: TGCAGTGCTGCAGAGGGGGGCGGCGGGGAGCTGTTTTTT

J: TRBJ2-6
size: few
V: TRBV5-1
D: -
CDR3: CASSLDSYDSGANVLTF
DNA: TGCGCCAGCAGCCTGGACAGTTACGACTCTGGGGCCAACGTCCTGACTTTC

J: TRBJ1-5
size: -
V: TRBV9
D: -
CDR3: CASSVVPNQPQHF
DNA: TGTGCCAGCAGCGTTGTACCGAATCAGCCCCAGCATTTT

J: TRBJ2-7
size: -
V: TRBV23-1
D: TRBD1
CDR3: CASSQSGTVAYEQYF
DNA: TGCGCCAGCAGTCAATCGGGGACAGTTGCTTACGAGCAGTACTTC

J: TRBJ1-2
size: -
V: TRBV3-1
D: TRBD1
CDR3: CASSLRQGSIGYTF
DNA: TGTGCCAGCAGCCTACGACAGGGATCGATTGGCTACACCTTC

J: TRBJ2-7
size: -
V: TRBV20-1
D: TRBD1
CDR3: CSAPDRGSSYEQYF
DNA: TGCAGTGCTCCGGACAGGGGGAGCTCCTACGAGCAGTACTTC

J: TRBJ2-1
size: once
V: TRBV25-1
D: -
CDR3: CASGPGPHGNEQFF
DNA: TGTGCCAGCGGCCCCGGACCCCACGGGAATGAGCAGTTCTTC

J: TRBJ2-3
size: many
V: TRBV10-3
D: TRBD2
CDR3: CAISGGDELTQYF
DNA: TGTGCCATTAGCGGGGGGGATGAGCTCACGCAGTATTTT

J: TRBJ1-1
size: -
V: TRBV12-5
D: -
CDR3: CASGFGTEAFF
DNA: TGTGCTAGTGGTTTCGGGACTGAAGCTTTCTTT

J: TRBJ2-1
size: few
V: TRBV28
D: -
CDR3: CASSSTLGLQVDEQFF
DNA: TGTGCCAGCAGCTCCACCTTGGGGCTCCAAGTGGATGAGCAGTTCTTC

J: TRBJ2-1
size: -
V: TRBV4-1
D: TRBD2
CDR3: CASSQDRRGGRNEQFF
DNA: TGCGCCAGCAGCCAAGATCGACGGGGGGGCAGGAATGAGCAGTTCTTC

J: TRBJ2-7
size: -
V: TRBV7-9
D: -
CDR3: CASSFWPGIGEQYF
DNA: TGTGCCAGCAGCTTCTGGCCAGGGATTGGCGAGCAGTACTTC

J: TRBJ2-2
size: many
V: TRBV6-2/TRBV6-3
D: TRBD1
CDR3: CASSDRDTGELFF
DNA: TGTGCCAGCAGTGACAGGGACACCGGGGAGCTGTTTTTT

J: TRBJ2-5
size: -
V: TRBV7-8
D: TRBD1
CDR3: CASSSTMGAGGLETQYF
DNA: TGTGCCAGCAGTTCGACGATGGGAGCAGGGGGTCTTGAGACCCAGTACTTC

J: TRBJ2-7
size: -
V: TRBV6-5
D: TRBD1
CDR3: CASSPGQGVFYEQYF
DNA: TGTGCCAGCAGTCCCGGACAGGGGGTTTTCTACGAGCAGTACTTC

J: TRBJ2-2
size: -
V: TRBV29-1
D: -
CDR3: CSVRGGDAPGGELFF
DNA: TGCAGCGTCCGAGGCGGGGACGCCCCAGGCGGGGAGCTGTTTTTT

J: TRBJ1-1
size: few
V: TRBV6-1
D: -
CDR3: CASRLGNTEAFF
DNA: TGTGCCAGTCGACTCGGGAACACTGAAGCTTTCTTT

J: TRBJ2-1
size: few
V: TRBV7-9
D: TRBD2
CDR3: CASSQSSGGAYEQFF
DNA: TGTGCCAGCAGCCAATCTAGCGGGGGGGCTTATGAGCAGTTCTTC

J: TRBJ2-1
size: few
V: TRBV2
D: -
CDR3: CASKWGRGYNEQFF
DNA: TGTGCCAGCAAATGGGGCAGGGGTTACAATGAGCAGTTCTTC

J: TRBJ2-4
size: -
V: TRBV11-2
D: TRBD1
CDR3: CASSLDGTGIFVTKNIQYF
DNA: TGTGCCAGCAGCTTAGATGGGACAGGGATTTTTGTAACCAAAAACATTCAGTACTTC

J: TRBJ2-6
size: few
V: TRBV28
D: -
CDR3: CASSVSGANVLTF
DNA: TGTGCCAGCAGTGTCTCTGGGGCCAACGTCCTGACTTTC

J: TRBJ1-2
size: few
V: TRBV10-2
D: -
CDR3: CASSESDGSLLRYGYTF
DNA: TGCGCCAGCAGTGAGTCGGATGGGTCTTTACTTCGCTATGGCTACACCTTC

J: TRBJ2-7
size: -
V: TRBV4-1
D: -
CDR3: CASSQDTRQAGINEQYF
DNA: TGCGCCAGCAGCCAAGATACGCGACAGGCGGGTATCAACGAGCAGTACTTC

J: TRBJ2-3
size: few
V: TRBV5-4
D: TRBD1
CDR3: CASSLATGGTDTQYF
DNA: TGTGCCAGCAGCTTGGCGACAGGGGGCACAGATACGCAGTATTTT

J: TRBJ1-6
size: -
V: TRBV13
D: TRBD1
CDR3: CASRTSGTGLRNSPLHF
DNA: TGTGCCAGCAGAACTTCCGGGACAGGGCTGCGGAATTCACCCCTCCACTTT

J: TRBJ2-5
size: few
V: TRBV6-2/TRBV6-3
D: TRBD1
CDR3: CASSYTDRGVETQYF
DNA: TGTGCCAGCAGTTACACGGACAGGGGTGTGGAGACCCAGTACTTC

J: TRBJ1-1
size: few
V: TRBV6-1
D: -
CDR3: CASIRVYAEAFF
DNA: TGTGCCAGCATCAGGGTTTATGCTGAAGCTTTCTTT

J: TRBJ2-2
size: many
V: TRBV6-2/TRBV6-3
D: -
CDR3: CASSYGVSVTTGELFF
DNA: TGTGCCAGCAGTTACGGGGTCAGCGTTACAACCGGGGAGCTGTTTTTT

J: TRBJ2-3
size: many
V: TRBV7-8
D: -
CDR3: CASSLVPSWTDTQYF
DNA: TGTGCCAGCAGCTTAGTTCCTAGCTGGACAGATACGCAGTATTTT

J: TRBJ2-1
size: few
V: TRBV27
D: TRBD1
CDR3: CASSLSSLGQEQFF
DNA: TGTGCCAGCAGTTTATCCAGCTTGGGACAGGAGCAGTTCTTC

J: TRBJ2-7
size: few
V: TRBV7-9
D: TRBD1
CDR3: CASSFGTGPRYEQYF
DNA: TGTGCCAGCAGCTTCGGGACAGGGCCTCGCTACGAGCAGTACTTC

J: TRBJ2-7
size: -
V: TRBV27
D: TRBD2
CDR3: CASRPSGGLWYEQYF
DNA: TGTGCCAGCAGGCCAAGCGGGGGGCTCTGGTACGAGCAGTACTTC

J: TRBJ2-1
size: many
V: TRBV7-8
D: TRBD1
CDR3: CASSYKRHPKTGNNEQFF
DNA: TGTGCCAGCAGCTATAAAAGACATCCCAAGACAGGGAACAATGAGCAGTTCTTC